The rows below give T cell receptor beta chains drawn from one sample of a study of blood T cell repertoires in COVID-19. TCRdb's copy holds only in-frame clones and misses some; the assay was immunoSEQ multiplex PCR. The sample lists approximately 230,000 clones, roughly 88% occurring once. The source material was peripheral blood. The receptors derive from a man older than 75 with acute or convalescent COVID-19. Both conserved end residues are part of each CDR3. A D gene is named only where the DNA matches it firmly. Clone size is shown for a subset of rows, as once, few, many or a class of expanded clone.

abundance | j_gene | d_gene | v_gene | CDR3nt | CDR3aa
- | TRBJ2-7 | TRBD1 | TRBV7-2 | TGTGCCAGCAGCTTAGGGACAGGGTTTAGTTACGAGCAGTACTTC | CASSLGTGFSYEQYF
- | TRBJ1-2 | TRBD1 | TRBV24-1 | TGTGCCACCAGTGATAACAGGGGATATGGCTACACCTTC | CATSDNRGYGYTF
- | TRBJ1-6 | TRBD1 | TRBV28 | TGTGCCAGCAGTCCAACAGGCAGGGGGCGATCACCCCTCCACTTT | CASSPTGRGRSPLHF
- | TRBJ1-2 | TRBD1 | TRBV4-1 | TGCGCCAGCAGCCAGGAACAGGGGGGCTATGGCTACACCTTC | CASSQEQGGYGYTF
- | TRBJ2-2 | - | TRBV7-2 | TGTGCCAGCAGCTTAGTTGTCAGGAACACCGGGGAGCTGTTTTTT | CASSLVVRNTGELFF
once | TRBJ1-2 | TRBD1 | TRBV6-4 | TGTGCCAGCAGCCCAGGACAGGGGGCGGGTGGCTACACCTTC | CASSPGQGAGGYTF
few | TRBJ2-2 | TRBD1 | TRBV19 | TGTGCCAGTAGGAACAGGGGCTACACCGGGGAGCTGTTTTTT | CASRNRGYTGELFF
- | TRBJ2-3 | - | TRBV4-2 | TGTGCCAGCAGCCAAATAGCGGCTAGCACAGATACGCAGTATTTT | CASSQIAASTDTQYF
once | TRBJ1-1 | TRBD1 | TRBV2 | TGTGCCAGCAGTATGACAGGGTTGAACACTGAAGCTTTCTTT | CASSMTGLNTEAFF
- | TRBJ2-5 | TRBD2 | TRBV9 | TGTGCCAGCAGCGCGTACGGGGGGGCCGGGGAGACCCAGTACTTC | CASSAYGGAGETQYF
- | TRBJ2-1 | - | TRBV27 | TGTGCCAGCGGAACTAGCTCCCTGGGGCAGTTCTTC | CASGTSSLGQFF
- | TRBJ2-7 | - | TRBV29-1 | TGCAGCGCAGCCCGGGGGGCAGGGACGGGGTCCTACGAGCAGTACTTC | CSAARGAGTGSYEQYF
- | TRBJ2-7 | TRBD2 | TRBV28 | TGTGCCAGTAGACCCTCGGGGGGGGCCTACGAGCAGTACTTC | CASRPSGGAYEQYF
few | TRBJ1-6 | - | TRBV7-8 | TGTGCCAGCAGCTTCATCAGCTCCTATAATTCACCCCTCCACTTT | CASSFISSYNSPLHF
- | TRBJ2-2 | - | TRBV3-1/TRBV3-2 | TGTGCCAGCAGCCAAGTTTCGTCCGGGGAGCTGTTTTTT | CASSQVSSGELFF
- | TRBJ1-2 | - | TRBV19 | TGTGCCAGTATGGGCGCTCAGGAGGTCTATGGCTACACCTTC | CASMGAQEVYGYTF
- | TRBJ2-1 | - | TRBV2 | TGTGCCAGCAGTAGGAGCTCCTACAATGAGCAGTTCTTC | CASSRSSYNEQFF
- | TRBJ1-1 | TRBD1 | TRBV5-1 | TGCGCCAGCTACAAAGGACAGGGTAACACTGAAGCTTTCTTT | CASYKGQGNTEAFF
- | TRBJ1-5 | TRBD1 | TRBV19 | TGTGCCAGTATTTCTCGACAGGGGGAAGTGGCTGCTCAGCCCCAGCATTTT | CASISRQGEVAAQPQHF
- | TRBJ1-6 | TRBD1 | TRBV10-3 | TGTGCCACAAAGGGGGCAGAGCGTAATTCACCCCTCCACTTT | CATKGAERNSPLHF
- | TRBJ2-3 | - | TRBV6-6 | TGTGCCAGCACCGCTCCCGGGGCAGATACGCAGTATTTT | CASTAPGADTQYF
- | TRBJ1-4 | - | TRBV19 | TGTGCCAGTAGTATAGGGGCCCGTAGTGGAAGTGAAAAACTGTTTTTT | CASSIGARSGSEKLFF
- | TRBJ1-2 | TRBD1 | TRBV4-2 | TGTGCCAGCAGCCAAGGAAGGCAGGGGGCCGAGGGCTACACCTTC | CASSQGRQGAEGYTF
- | TRBJ1-2 | - | TRBV11-2 | TGTGCCAGCAGCTCCACAGGCATCCCGGACTATGGCTACACCTTC | CASSSTGIPDYGYTF
few | TRBJ1-2 | TRBD1 | TRBV10-3 | TGTGCCATCACCGGGACAGGGACCGCGGGTGGCTACACCTTC | CAITGTGTAGGYTF
- | TRBJ1-1 | - | TRBV5-4 | TGTGCCAGCAGCTTGGGTGACAGGAGGACTGAAGCTTTCTTT | CASSLGDRRTEAFF